The present T cell receptor (beta chain) was sequenced within a study of CD8 T cells in ankylosing spondylitis. The V and J ends lost 6 bases and 5 bases, in that order; junction bases with no gene match: 0. This CDR3 has 10 amino acids. Germline values: CDR1 DFQATT, CDR2 SNEGSKA (reference sequence). This clonotype was counted a few times. Libraries of TCR beta came from quantitative 5'-RACE with molecular barcodes. From the 5' RACE reads, TCRdb called clonotypes with MiXCR, one entry per CDR3 protein. The sample holds around 340,000 distinct CDR3 sequences, around 20% seen once. Input material: blood, either unsorted or a sorted T cell fraction (not recorded which). The sequence came from a male donor with ankylosing spondylitis or in good health (not recorded which). V is TRBV20-1 and J is TRBJ1-2; 7 nucleotides match TRBD1. CDR3 in amino acids: CSARGYGYTF. CDR3 nucleotides: TGCAGTGCCAGGGGGTATGGCTACACCTTC.